The subject of this entry is one T cell receptor beta chain. CDR3 length equals 14 residues. The J segment lost 2 bases and the V segment lost 3 bases, leaving 2 bases of the junction unmatched. Germline V gene lookup returns CDR1 SNHLY and CDR2 FYNNEI. The primer mix had 60 Vbeta and 13 Jbeta primers. Sequenced by immunoSEQ multiplex PCR; TCRdb stores in-frame clones only, minus some. This table holds roughly 140,000 clones, about 80% found once. This entry comes from a study of cytomegalovirus exposure and HLA in healthy donors. This rearrangement joins TRBV2 to TRBJ2-7, with 9 bases matching TRBD2. The origin of this receptor is a man aged 35-49 years in good health and CMV-seropositive. What was sequenced was PBMCs. The CDR3 sequence: CASSEGTSTYEQYF. The CDR3 nucleotides are TGTGCCAGCAGTGAGGGGACTAGCACCTACGAGCAGTACTTC.